Shown below are 12 T cell receptor beta chains from a single sample sequenced in a study of T cell therapy after organ transplantation. These TCRs are of unknown antigen specificity. The time point is: 20-29 weeks after completion of therapy. The protocol was immunoSEQ multiplex PCR, while the TCRdb copy is restricted to in-frame clones and leaves out a portion. Of about 15,000 clones listed, less than 90% are singletons. Sequences were derived from CD8+ T cells from blood, sampled after autologous CMV-specific T cell therapy. Receptors were obtained from a human patient who had received a solid organ transplant and had CMV disease. Some T cells may have come from the graft donor.

Only a few counts were recorded for this clone. The chain couples TRBV7-9 to TRBJ1-2; D ambiguous. This CDR3 is built from 13 residues. The germline V and J ends were trimmed by 8 bases and 5 bases, with 15 bases remaining between them. Looked up from germline, CDR1 is SEHNR and CDR2 is FQNEAQ (reference sequence). As DNA, the CDR3 is TGTGCCAGCGGGGAGGAGGCAGTGTATGGCTACACCTTC. It translates to CASGEEAVYGYTF.

The CDR3 protein is CASVEGTLSNQPQHF. The CDR3 nucleotides are TGTGCCAGCGTGGAGGGGACGCTTAGCAATCAGCCCCAGCATTTT. The gene calls are TRBV2 and TRBJ1-5; maybe TRBD1 (5 bases). Deletions cut 8 bases from V and 0 bases from J, with 14 bases between. The CDR3 contains 15 residues. In germline, CDR1 is SNHLY, CDR2 FYNNEI.

V gene TRBV11-2 combines with J gene TRBJ2-4, with D perhaps being TRBD1 or TRBD2 (5 bases each). The germline V gene has CDR1 SGHAT and CDR2 FQNNGV. Trimming took 4 bases from V and 0 from J, leaving 13 bases between them. The CDR3 covers 16 residues. As DNA, the CDR3 is TGTGCCAGCAGCTCTCGGGACCATATAGCCAAAAACATTCAGTACTTC. It specifies CASSSRDHIAKNIQYF.

The CDR3: CASSPAGSTDTQYF. DNA for the CDR3: TGTGCCAGCAGTCCGGCCGGTAGCACAGATACGCAGTATTTT. The rearrangement joins TRBV6-6 to TRBJ2-3; D remains unclear. V lost 5 bases and J lost 0, with 9 bases in between. Germline V gene data show CDR1 as MNHNY and CDR2 as SVGAGI (reference sequence). The CDR3 is made up of 14 amino acids.

The chain has TRBV13 and TRBJ1-2; no clear D gene. The ends were cut back, 2 bases at V and 2 bases at J, with 15 bases in the middle. In germline, CDR1 is PRHDT, CDR2 FYEKMQ (reference sequence). The CDR3 consists of 16 residues. The CDR3 DNA reads TGTGCCAGCAGCTTATATGGTTCTGGGCAGAACTATGGCTACACCTTC. As protein: CASSLYGSGQNYGYTF. The full variable domain, its missing parts supplied by reference TRBV13 and TRBJ1-2, is AAGVIQSPRHLIKEKRETATLKCYPIPRHDTVYWYQQGPGQDPQFLISFYEKMQSDKGSIPDRFSAQQFSDYHSELNMSSLELGDSALYFCASSLYGSGQNYGYTFGSGTRLTVV.

The rearrangement joins TRBV4-3 to TRBJ1-4; D might be TRBD1 (5 bases). CDR3 length: 15 residues. Trimming took off 4 bases at V and 2 bases at J, with 11 bases between the two ends. Germline V gives CDR1 LGHNA, CDR2 YSLEER. CDR3 protein: CASSPGRGTNEKLFF. Written as DNA, the CDR3 is TGCGCCAGCAGCCCCGGGCGGGGGACTAATGAAAAACTGTTTTTT.

The J gene is TRBJ1-6, the V gene TRBV30; D ambiguous. The V and J ends lost 4 bases and 6 bases respectively, with 7 bases between them. The CDR3 contains 12 residues. Germline V gene sequence: CDR1 GTSNPN, CDR2 SVGIG (reference sequence). CDR3 nucleotide sequence: TGTGCCTGGAATCCCGGTAATTCACCCCTCCACTTT. The encoded protein is CAWNPGNSPLHF.

The rearrangement links TRBV2 to TRBJ1-2; 8 positions match TRBD1. This CDR3 is built from 13 residues. Trimming cost V 10 bases and J 3 bases; bases outside gene matches: 7. The germline V gene has CDR1 SNHLY and CDR2 FYNNEI. CDR3 sequence reads: CATSTGVDYGYTF. In nucleotides, the CDR3 is TGTGCCACTTCGACAGGGGTGGACTATGGCTACACCTTC.

V and J are TRBV27 and TRBJ2-7; 9 bases agree with TRBD2. The V gene end was trimmed by 2 bases and the J gene end by 6 bases; junction bases not matched to a gene: 14. The CDR3 is made up of 17 amino acids. The germline CDR1 and CDR2 sequences are MNHEY and SMNVEV (reference sequence). The CDR3 region is CASSLPPMAGGLSEQYF. The CDR3 DNA reads as TGTGCCAGCAGTTTACCCCCGATGGCGGGAGGGCTTAGCGAGCAGTACTTC.

The chain employs TRBV5-6 and TRBJ2-1; tentative D call: TRBD2 (6 bases). V was cut by 3 bases and J by 8 bases, with 21 bases left in between. The germline V gene has CDR1 SGHDT and CDR2 YYEEEE. This CDR3 contains 16 residues. The CDR3 DNA follows: TGTGCCAGCAGCTCCTACCGGGACTGGATGATCGATGAGCAGTTCTTC. Amino acid sequence: CASSSYRDWMIDEQFF.

This chain joins TRBV6-5 and TRBJ2-4, with D perhaps assigned TRBD1 or TRBD2 (5 bases each). V was trimmed by 5 bases and J by 12 bases, leaving 20 bases between them. The CDR3 is made up of 14 amino acids. Per germline, CDR1 MNHEY and CDR2 SVGAGI. The CDR3 DNA is TGTGCCAGCAGTATGACCCTCGAGGGGCGCAATCAGTACTTC. This encodes CASSMTLEGRNQYF.

This sequence joins TRBV6-1 and TRBJ2-3; 12 bases are a match to TRBD2. The J segment lost 5 bases and the V segment lost 1 base, leaving 4 bases of the junction unmatched. Germline V lookup: CDR1 MNHNS, CDR2 SASEGT. The CDR3 sequence is 16 residues long. DNA for the CDR3: TGTGCCAGCAGTGAAGGACTAGCGGGGGAGGGAGATACGCAGTATTTT. Translation gives CASSEGLAGEGDTQYF.